One and the same sample provided the 26 T cell receptor beta chains below, sequenced in a study of blood T cell repertoires in COVID-19. Here immunoSEQ multiplex PCR was the method, and the copy in TCRdb shows in-frame clones only, minus some. This repertoire shows 150,000 to 200,000 clones, 80% to 90% found once; its top ten account for approximately 0.99%. Sample: peripheral blood. The receptor source for this set is a man aged 35-49 years with acute or convalescent COVID-19.

The CDR3 nucleotides read TGTGCCAGCAGGCCGGGGACAACCTACGAGCAGTACTTC. Its translation: CASRPGTTYEQYF. The chain employs TRBV28 and TRBJ2-7; the D gene is possibly TRBD1 (6 bases). Between the trimmed V and J ends, which lost 6 bases and 2 bases, there was a span of 11 bases. The CDR3 totals 13 residues. Germline CDR1 is MDHEN and CDR2 is SYDVKM.

J is TRBJ2-3 and V is TRBV2, with TRBD1 matching 7 bases. This CDR3 region has 15 residues. Per germline, CDR1 SNHLY and CDR2 FYNNEI. V lost 1 base, J lost 1 base, and 2 bases stayed unmatched. CDR3 amino acids: CASSEGTGGTDTQYF. In nucleotides, the CDR3 is TGTGCCAGCAGTGAAGGGACAGGAGGCACAGATACGCAGTATTTT.

Only one count was recorded for this clone. J is TRBJ1-4 and V is TRBV7-9; perhaps TRBD1 as D (5 bases). The CDR3 extends over 15 amino acids. Between the trimmed V and J ends, which lost 1 base and 4 bases, there was a span of 10 bases. The germline V gene encodes CDR1 SEHNR and CDR2 FQNEAQ (reference sequence). The CDR3 region is CASSLDVQGNEKLFF. The CDR3 DNA reads as TGTGCCAGCAGCTTAGATGTTCAGGGTAATGAAAAACTGTTTTTT.

This clone was counted only a few times. This sequence joins TRBV3-1 (or the pseudogene TRBV3-2) and TRBJ2-7, with a weak D call TRBD1 (6 bases). There are 15 residues in the CDR3. The germline V gene encodes CDR1 LGHDT and CDR2 YNNKEL (reference sequence). V gave up 4 bases and J gave up 5 bases, with 18 bases separating them. CDR3: CASSRRQDLDHEQYF. Here the CDR3 DNA reads TGTGCCAGCAGCCGTCGACAGGATCTCGACCACGAGCAGTACTTC.

The chain is built from TRBV4-2 and TRBJ2-3, with TRBD2 identical over 8 bases. Germline V gives CDR1 LGHNA, CDR2 YNFKEQ. Losses at the gene ends were 5 bases for V and 2 bases for J; bases not matched to a gene: 9. The CDR3 sequence is 16 residues long. CDR3 loop: CASSLGAGDHTDTQYF. CDR3 sequence (DNA): TGTGCCAGCAGCTTAGGAGCGGGGGACCACACAGATACGCAGTATTTT.

The genes are TRBV2 and TRBJ2-5; the D is unclear. Trimming pared 4 bases from V and 3 bases from J, leaving 15 bases between. The CDR3 runs to 15 residues. CDR1 and CDR2 from the germline V gene are SNHLY and FYNNEI. The CDR3 here is CASSVPITVKETQYF. The CDR3 coding sequence is TGTGCCAGCAGTGTACCAATCACGGTGAAAGAGACCCAGTACTTC.

This clone was counted a single time. V usage is TRBV3-1 (or the pseudogene TRBV3-2) and J usage is TRBJ1-4; 7 positions match TRBD1. Germline V lookup: CDR1 LGHDT, CDR2 YNNKEL (reference sequence). Trimming removed 4 bases from V and 3 bases from J; junction bases left unmatched: 8. CDR3 length: 16 amino acids. The CDR3 here is CASSLFVGQPNEKLFF. The CDR3 nucleotides are TGTGCCAGCAGCCTGTTCGTGGGACAGCCTAATGAAAAACTGTTTTTT.

This chain links TRBV3-1 (or the pseudogene TRBV3-2) with TRBJ2-1, with 8 bases matching TRBD2. CDR1 is LGHDT and CDR2 is YNNKEL in the germline V gene (reference sequence). J was trimmed by 7 bases and V by 5 bases; bases with no gene match: 10. The CDR3 contains 15 residues. CDR3 sequence: CASSYLGSGVNEQFF. As DNA, the CDR3 is TGTGCCAGCAGCTACCTTGGTAGCGGGGTAAATGAGCAGTTCTTC.

The V and J genes are TRBV3-1 (or the pseudogene TRBV3-2) and TRBJ2-2; 8 bases map to TRBD2. V was clipped by 4 bases and J by 7 bases; unmatched bases: 5. CDR1 is LGHDT, CDR2 YNNKEL, per germline (reference sequence). The CDR3 covers 14 residues. The CDR3 region has the DNA TGTGCCAGCAGCCTGACTAGCGCGATCGGGGAGCTGTTTTTT. It yields the protein CASSLTSAIGELFF.

In its sample, this clone was seen once. The chain employs TRBV28 and TRBJ2-1; 16 positions match TRBD2. Unmatched junction bases numbered 4, after V lost 5 bases and J lost 3 bases. Looked up from germline, CDR1 is MDHEN and CDR2 is SYDVKM. The CDR3 covers 17 residues. CDR3 DNA sequence: TGTGCCAGCAGTCTGGGACTAGCGGGGGGGGGCTACAATGAGCAGTTCTTC. It yields the protein CASSLGLAGGGYNEQFF.

This chain links TRBV2 with TRBJ1-6; D is perhaps TRBD1 (5 bases). V lost 4 bases to trimming and J lost 10 bases, with 14 bases between them. The CDR3 is 14 amino acids. In germline, CDR1 is SNHLY, CDR2 FYNNEI. In DNA form, the CDR3 reads TGTGCCAGCAGTGTTTTGGGGGGACGCTCACCCCTCCACTTT. This codes for CASSVLGGRSPLHF.

This clone was seen just once. This sequence joins TRBV18 and TRBJ2-3; 8 nucleotides match TRBD2. The CDR3 runs 14 residues. From germline, CDR1 is KGHSH and CDR2 LQKENI. V was pared by 4 bases and J by 1 base, with 1 base of the junction left unmatched. The CDR3, as DNA: TGTGCCAGCTCACAGACTAGCGGCACAGATACGCAGTATTTT. Translation gives CASSQTSGTDTQYF.

The V and J genes are TRBV5-1 and TRBJ1-2; possibly TRBD1 for D (6 bases). CDR1 is SGHRS and CDR2 is YFSETQ in the germline V gene. This CDR3 comprises 17 residues. Trimming cost V 0 bases and J 6 bases, with 21 bases left between them. The chain's CDR3 is CASSLAQIPTGLNGYTF. The CDR3 bases are TGCGCCAGCAGCTTGGCTCAGATTCCGACAGGTTTAAATGGCTACACCTTC.

The genes are TRBV6-1 and TRBJ2-7; TRBD1 is a possible D gene (5 bases). The CDR3 totals 14 residues. Germline lookup yields CDR1 MNHNS and CDR2 SASEGT. V was shortened by 2 bases and J by 6 bases, with 14 bases between the two germline ends. Written as DNA, the CDR3 is TGTGCCAGCAGTGAATCAGGGATTATACTCGAGCAGTACTTC. This sequence encodes CASSESGIILEQYF.

Comment on this clone: Other DNA sequences of this sample code for an identical CDR3. The genes are TRBV30 and TRBJ2-7; tentatively, D is TRBD1 (6 bases). Germline-derived CDR1 and CDR2 are GTSNPN and SVGIG (reference sequence). The CDR3 is 11 amino acids. Trimming pared 3 bases from V and 3 bases from J, leaving 6 bases between. The CDR3 DNA follows: TGTGCCTGGAGGGACAGCTACGAGCAGTACTTC. Translated: CAWRDSYEQYF.

The CDR3 sequence: CASSLDRDVFF. CDR3 DNA: TGCGCCAGCAGCTTGGACAGGGATGTTTTCTTC. V is TRBV5-1 and J is TRBJ2-1; D is possibly TRBD1 (6 bases). Deletions cut 0 bases from V and 16 bases from J, with 11 bases between. The length of the CDR3 is 11 residues. The germline V gene has CDR1 SGHRS and CDR2 YFSETQ.

V gene TRBV28 combines with J gene TRBJ1-5, with D uncertain. Germline CDR1 is MDHEN and CDR2 is SYDVKM. This CDR3 comprises 14 residues. Deletions cut 3 bases from V and 0 bases from J, with 6 bases between. The CDR3 is CASSLALSNQPQHF. CDR3 nucleotide sequence: TGTGCCAGCAGTTTGGCTCTTAGCAATCAGCCCCAGCATTTT. Together with reference TRBV28 and TRBJ1-5, the CDR3 gives the full variable domain: DVKVTQSSRYLVKRTGEKVFLECVQDMDHENMFWYRQDPGLGLRLIYFSYDVKMKEKGDIPEGYSVSREKKERFSLILESASTNQTSMYLCASSLALSNQPQHFGDGTRLSIL.

V usage is TRBV9 and J usage is TRBJ1-2, with D possibly matching TRBD1 (5 bases). CDR3 length equals 13 residues. Germline CDR1 is SGDLS and CDR2 is YYNGEE. Deletions cut 3 bases from V and 4 bases from J, with 10 bases between. CDR3 sequence reads: CASSASQGYGYTF. CDR3 coding DNA: TGTGCCAGCAGCGCTTCTCAGGGCTATGGCTACACCTTC.

This sequence joins TRBV2 and TRBJ2-1, with 9 positions matching TRBD1. Germline V gene sequence: CDR1 SNHLY, CDR2 FYNNEI. Trimming removed 3 bases from V and 3 bases from J; junction bases left unmatched: 15. The CDR3 runs 19 residues. CDR3 nucleotides: TGTGCCAGCAGTGATGAAGGGACAGGGTTTTCAGGGGGCTACAATGAGCAGTTCTTC. The encoded protein is CASSDEGTGFSGGYNEQFF.

The chain uses TRBV5-1 and TRBJ2-7, with 11 nucleotides matching TRBD2. The CDR3 is 14 residues long. Trimming at V came to 2 bases and at J to 2 bases, leaving 0 bases not matched to a gene. Germline V gene data show CDR1 as SGHRS and CDR2 as YFSETQ. The CDR3 loop is CASSFSGGAYEQYF. CDR3 DNA sequence: TGCGCCAGCAGCTTTAGCGGGGGGGCCTACGAGCAGTACTTC.

J is TRBJ2-1 and V is TRBV19; D not certain. Trimming removed 6 bases from V and 3 bases from J, with 6 bases in between. Germline V lookup: CDR1 LNHDA, CDR2 SQIVND (reference sequence). The CDR3 sequence is 12 residues long. The CDR3 nucleotides read TGTGCCAGTAGGGCGGACTACAATGAGCAGTTCTTC. The encoded protein is CASRADYNEQFF.

The chain employs TRBV14 and TRBJ2-5, with TRBD2 identical over 11 bases. This CDR3 is 17 amino acids long. The trim removed 2 bases at V and 5 bases at J, leaving 10 bases unmatched. In germline, CDR1 is SGHDN, CDR2 FVKESK. CDR3 sequence reads: CASSQKRTSGPKETQYF. The DNA of the CDR3 is TGTGCCAGCAGCCAAAAAAGGACTAGCGGGCCGAAGGAGACCCAGTACTTC.

The rearrangement uses TRBV5-1 and TRBJ1-1; D remains ambiguous. The germline V and J ends were trimmed by 5 bases and 0 bases, with 14 bases remaining between them. This CDR3 comprises 15 residues. CDR1 and CDR2 from the germline V gene are SGHRS and YFSETQ. The CDR3 here is CASREVTVLNTEAFF. Written as DNA, the CDR3 is TGCGCCAGCAGGGAAGTAACAGTTTTGAACACTGAAGCTTTCTTT.

Written as DNA, the CDR3 is TGTGCCAGCAGCGCGAACCCCCCCGGGGAGAGAGGTGAAAAACTGTTTTTT. This translates into CASSANPPGERGEKLFF. The rearrangement joins TRBV9 to TRBJ1-4; D is undetermined. Germline V lookup: CDR1 SGDLS, CDR2 YYNGEE. Trimming left V 3 bases short and J 7 bases short, with 22 bases between. This CDR3 is built from 17 residues.

The chain has TRBV5-4 and TRBJ1-2; tentatively, D is TRBD1 (6 bases). The CDR3 runs 16 residues. Germline CDR1 reads SGHNT; CDR2 reads YYREEE (reference sequence). Trimming pared 3 bases from V and 3 bases from J, leaving 18 bases between. The CDR3 nucleotides read TGTGCCAGCAGCTCCTTGGGGGGGCGGAAAGACTATGGCTACACCTTC. Amino acids: CASSSLGGRKDYGYTF.

V is TRBV5-5 and J is TRBJ2-7, with TRBD1 as a possible D gene (7 bases). CDR3 length: 14 amino acids. V was pared by 2 bases and J by 6 bases, with 15 bases between. Germline CDR1 SGHKS, CDR2 YYEKEE (reference sequence). This CDR3 reads CASSFVQGGGEQYF. As DNA, the CDR3 is TGTGCCAGCAGCTTTGTCCAGGGGGGCGGCGAGCAGTACTTC.